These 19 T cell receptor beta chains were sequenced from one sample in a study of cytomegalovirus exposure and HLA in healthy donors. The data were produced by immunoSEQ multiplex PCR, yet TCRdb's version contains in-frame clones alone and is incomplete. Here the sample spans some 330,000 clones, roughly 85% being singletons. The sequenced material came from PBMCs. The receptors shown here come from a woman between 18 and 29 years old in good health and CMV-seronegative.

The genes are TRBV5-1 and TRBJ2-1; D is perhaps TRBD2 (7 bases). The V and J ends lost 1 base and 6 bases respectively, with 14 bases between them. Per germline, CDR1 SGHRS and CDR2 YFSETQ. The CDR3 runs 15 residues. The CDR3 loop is CASSLPRGAGNEQFF. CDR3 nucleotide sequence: TGCGCCAGCAGCTTGCCCCGGGGGGCGGGCAATGAGCAGTTCTTC. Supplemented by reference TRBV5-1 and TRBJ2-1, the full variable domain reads KAGVTQTPRYLIKTRGQQVTLSCSPISGHRSVSWYQQTPGQGLQFLFEYFSETQRNKGNFPGRFSGRQFSNSRSEMNVSTLELGDSALYLCASSLPRGAGNEQFFGPGTRLTVL.

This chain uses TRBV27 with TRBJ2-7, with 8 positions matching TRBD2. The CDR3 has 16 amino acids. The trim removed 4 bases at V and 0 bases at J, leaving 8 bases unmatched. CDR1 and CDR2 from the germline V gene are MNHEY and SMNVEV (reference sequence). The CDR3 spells CASSSGWREDSYEQYF. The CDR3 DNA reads TGTGCCAGCAGTTCCGGTTGGCGGGAGGACTCCTACGAGCAGTACTTC.

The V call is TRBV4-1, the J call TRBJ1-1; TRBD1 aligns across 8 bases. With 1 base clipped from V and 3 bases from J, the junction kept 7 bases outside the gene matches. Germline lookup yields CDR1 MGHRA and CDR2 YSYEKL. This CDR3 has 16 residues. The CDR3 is CASSQAPGGSDTEAFF. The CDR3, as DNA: TGCGCCAGCAGCCAAGCTCCAGGGGGCAGCGACACTGAAGCTTTCTTT.

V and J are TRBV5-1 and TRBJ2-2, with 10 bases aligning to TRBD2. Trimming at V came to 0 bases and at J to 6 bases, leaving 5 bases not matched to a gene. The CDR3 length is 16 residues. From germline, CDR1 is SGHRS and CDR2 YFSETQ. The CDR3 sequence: CASSLAGTSAAGELFF. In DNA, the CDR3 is TGCGCCAGCAGCTTGGCCGGGACTAGCGCCGCCGGGGAGCTGTTTTTT.

This CDR3 is CASREGQAGGPYEQYF. Here the CDR3 DNA reads TGCGCCAGCAGAGAGGGCCAGGCGGGAGGGCCCTACGAGCAGTACTTC. The J gene is TRBJ2-7, the V gene TRBV5-1; 9 nucleotides align to TRBD2. In germline, CDR1 is SGHRS, CDR2 YFSETQ. The CDR3 has 16 residues. J lost 2 bases, V lost 5 bases, and 11 bases had no gene match.

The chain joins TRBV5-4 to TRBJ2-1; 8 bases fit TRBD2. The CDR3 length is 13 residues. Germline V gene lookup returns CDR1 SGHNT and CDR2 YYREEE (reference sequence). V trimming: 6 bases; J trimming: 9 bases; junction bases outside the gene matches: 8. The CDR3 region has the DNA TGTGCCAGCACAGTAGCGGGAAGTAGTGAGCAGTTCTTC. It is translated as CASTVAGSSEQFF.

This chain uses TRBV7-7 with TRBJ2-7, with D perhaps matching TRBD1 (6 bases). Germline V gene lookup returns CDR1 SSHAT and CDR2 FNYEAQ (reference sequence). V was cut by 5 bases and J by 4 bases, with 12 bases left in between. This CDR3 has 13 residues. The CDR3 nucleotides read TGTGCCAGCAGCCTTACCAGGGGATACGAGCAGTACTTC. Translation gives CASSLTRGYEQYF.

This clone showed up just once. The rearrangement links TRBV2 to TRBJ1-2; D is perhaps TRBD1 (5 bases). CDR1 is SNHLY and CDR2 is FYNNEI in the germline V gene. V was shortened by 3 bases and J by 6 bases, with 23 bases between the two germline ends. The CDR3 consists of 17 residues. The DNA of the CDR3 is TGTGCCAGCAGTGATGCCCGACCGCAGACAGCGAAAGATGGCTACACCTTC. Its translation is CASSDARPQTAKDGYTF.

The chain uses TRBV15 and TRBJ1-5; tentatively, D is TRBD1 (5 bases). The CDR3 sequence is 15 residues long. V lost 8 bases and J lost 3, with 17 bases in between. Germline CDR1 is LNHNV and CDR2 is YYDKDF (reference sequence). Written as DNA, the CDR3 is TGTGCCACCCAGCAGAGTGCAGGGCCCAATCAGCCCCAGCATTTT. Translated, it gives CATQQSAGPNQPQHF.

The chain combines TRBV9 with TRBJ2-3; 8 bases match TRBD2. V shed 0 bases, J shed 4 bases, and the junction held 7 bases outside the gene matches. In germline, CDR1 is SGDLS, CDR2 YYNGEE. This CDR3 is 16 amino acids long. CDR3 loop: CASSVAREGPSDTQYF. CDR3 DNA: TGTGCCAGCAGCGTAGCCCGGGAGGGCCCTTCAGATACGCAGTATTTT. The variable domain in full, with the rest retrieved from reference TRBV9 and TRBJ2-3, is DSGVTQTPKHLITATGQRVTLRCSPRSGDLSVYWYQQSLDQGLQFLIQYYNGEERAKGNILERFSAQQFPDLHSELNLSSLELGDSALYFCASSVAREGPSDTQYFGPGTRLTVL.

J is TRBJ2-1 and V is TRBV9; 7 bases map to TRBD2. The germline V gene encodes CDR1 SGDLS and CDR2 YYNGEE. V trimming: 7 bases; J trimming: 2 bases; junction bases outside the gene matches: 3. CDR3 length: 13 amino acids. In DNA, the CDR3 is TGTGCCAGCCAGCGGGATACCTACAATGAGCAGTTCTTC. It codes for CASQRDTYNEQFF.

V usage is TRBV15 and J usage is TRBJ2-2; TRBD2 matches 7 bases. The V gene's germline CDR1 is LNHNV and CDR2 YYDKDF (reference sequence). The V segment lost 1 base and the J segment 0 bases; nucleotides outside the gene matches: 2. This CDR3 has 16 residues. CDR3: CATSRGTSANTGELFF. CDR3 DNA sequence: TGTGCCACCAGCAGAGGAACTAGCGCGAACACCGGGGAGCTGTTTTTT. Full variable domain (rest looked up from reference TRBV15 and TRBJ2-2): DAMVIQNPRYQVTQFGKPVTLSCSQTLNHNVMYWYQQKSSQAPKLLFHYYDKDFNNEADTPDNFQSRRPNTSFCFLDIRSPGLGDTAMYLCATSRGTSANTGELFFGEGSRLTVL.

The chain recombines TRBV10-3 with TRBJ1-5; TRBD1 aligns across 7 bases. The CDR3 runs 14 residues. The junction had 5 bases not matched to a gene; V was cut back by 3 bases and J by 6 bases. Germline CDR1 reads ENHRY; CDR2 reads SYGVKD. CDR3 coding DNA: TGTGCCATCAGTGACCAGGAGGGGGCTCAGCCCCAGCATTTT. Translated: CAISDQEGAQPQHF.

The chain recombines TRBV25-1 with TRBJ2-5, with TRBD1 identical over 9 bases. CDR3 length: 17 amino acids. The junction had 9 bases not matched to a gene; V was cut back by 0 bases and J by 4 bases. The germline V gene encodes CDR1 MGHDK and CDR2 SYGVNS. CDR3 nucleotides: TGTGCCAGCAGTGAATATGTAGGGACAGGGAAGGGAGAGACCCAGTACTTC. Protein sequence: CASSEYVGTGKGETQYF.

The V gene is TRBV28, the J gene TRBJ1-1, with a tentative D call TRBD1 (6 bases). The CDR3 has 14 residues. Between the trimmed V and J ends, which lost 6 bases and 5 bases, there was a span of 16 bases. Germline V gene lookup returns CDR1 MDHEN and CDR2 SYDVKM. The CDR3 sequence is CASSVGGGTTEAFF. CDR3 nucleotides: TGTGCCAGCAGCGTAGGGGGGGGTACGACTGAAGCTTTCTTT.

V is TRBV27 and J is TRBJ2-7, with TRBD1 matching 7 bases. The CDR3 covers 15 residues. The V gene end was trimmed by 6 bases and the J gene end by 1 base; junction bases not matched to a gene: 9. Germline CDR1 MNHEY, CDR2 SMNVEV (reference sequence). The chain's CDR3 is CASRPPRGSSYEQYF. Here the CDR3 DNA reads TGTGCCAGCAGGCCTCCCAGGGGGAGTTCCTACGAGCAGTACTTC.

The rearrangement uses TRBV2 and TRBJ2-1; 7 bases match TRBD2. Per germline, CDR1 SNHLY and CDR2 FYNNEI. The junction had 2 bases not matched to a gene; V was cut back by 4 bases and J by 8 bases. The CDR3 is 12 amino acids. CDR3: CASSGGGDEQFF. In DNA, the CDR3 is TGTGCCAGCAGTGGGGGGGGAGATGAGCAGTTCTTC. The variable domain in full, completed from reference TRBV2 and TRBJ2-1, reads EPEVTQTPSHQVTQMGQEVILRCVPISNHLYFYWYRQILGQKVEFLVSFYNNEISEKSEIFDDQFSVERPDGSNFTLKIRSTKLEDSAMYFCASSGGGDEQFFGPGTRLTVL.

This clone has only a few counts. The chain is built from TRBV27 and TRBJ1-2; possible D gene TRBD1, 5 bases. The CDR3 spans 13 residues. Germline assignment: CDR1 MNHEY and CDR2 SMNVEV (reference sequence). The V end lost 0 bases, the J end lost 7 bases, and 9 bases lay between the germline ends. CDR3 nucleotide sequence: TGTGCCAGCAGTTTATCTCGGGGGGGTGGCTACACCTTC. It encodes CASSLSRGGGYTF.

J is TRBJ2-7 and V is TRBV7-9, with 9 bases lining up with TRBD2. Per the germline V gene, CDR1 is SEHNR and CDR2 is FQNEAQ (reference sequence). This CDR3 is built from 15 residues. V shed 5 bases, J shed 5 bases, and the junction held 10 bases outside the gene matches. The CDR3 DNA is TGTGCCAGCAGCGCTCGGATTAGCGGGAGCAACGAGCAGTACTTC. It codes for CASSARISGSNEQYF. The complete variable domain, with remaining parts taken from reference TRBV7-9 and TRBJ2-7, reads DTGVSQNPRHKITKRGQNVTFRCDPISEHNRLYWYRQTLGQGPEFLTYFQNEAQLEKSRLLSDRFSAERPKGSFSTLEIQRTEQGDSAMYLCASSARISGSNEQYFGPGTRLTVT.